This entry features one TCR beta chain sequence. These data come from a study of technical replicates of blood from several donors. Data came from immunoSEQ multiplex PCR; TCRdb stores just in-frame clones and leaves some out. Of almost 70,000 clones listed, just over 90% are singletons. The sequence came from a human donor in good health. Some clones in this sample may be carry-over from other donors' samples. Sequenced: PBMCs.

CDR3 sequence (DNA): TGTGCCAGCAGCTCGCGGCGCAGGCAGTACTTC. It is translated as CASSSRRRQYF. The rearrangement joins TRBV7-8 to TRBJ2-7, with no clear D. V was cut by 4 bases and J by 9 bases, with 10 bases left in between. CDR1 and CDR2 (germline): SGHVS, FQNEAQ. The CDR3 contains 11 residues.